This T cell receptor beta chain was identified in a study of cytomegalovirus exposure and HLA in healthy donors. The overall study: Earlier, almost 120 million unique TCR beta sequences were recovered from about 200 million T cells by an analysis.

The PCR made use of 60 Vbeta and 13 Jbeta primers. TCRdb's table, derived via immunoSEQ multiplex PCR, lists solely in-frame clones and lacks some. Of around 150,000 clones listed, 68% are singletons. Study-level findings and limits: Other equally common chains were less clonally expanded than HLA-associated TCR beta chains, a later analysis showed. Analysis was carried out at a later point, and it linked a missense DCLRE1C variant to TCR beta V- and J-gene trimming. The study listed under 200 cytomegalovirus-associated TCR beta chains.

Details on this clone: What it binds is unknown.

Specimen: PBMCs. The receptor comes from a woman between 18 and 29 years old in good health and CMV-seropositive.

The CDR3 loop is CASSQEQGVGGYTF. CDR3 DNA: TGCGCCAGCAGCCAAGAACAAGGGGTGGGTGGCTACACCTTC. This sequence joins TRBV4-3 and TRBJ1-2; tentative D call: TRBD1 (5 bases). The CDR3 runs 14 residues. Trimming took 0 bases from V and 7 from J, leaving 12 bases between them. CDR1 and CDR2 (germline): LGHNA, YSLEER.